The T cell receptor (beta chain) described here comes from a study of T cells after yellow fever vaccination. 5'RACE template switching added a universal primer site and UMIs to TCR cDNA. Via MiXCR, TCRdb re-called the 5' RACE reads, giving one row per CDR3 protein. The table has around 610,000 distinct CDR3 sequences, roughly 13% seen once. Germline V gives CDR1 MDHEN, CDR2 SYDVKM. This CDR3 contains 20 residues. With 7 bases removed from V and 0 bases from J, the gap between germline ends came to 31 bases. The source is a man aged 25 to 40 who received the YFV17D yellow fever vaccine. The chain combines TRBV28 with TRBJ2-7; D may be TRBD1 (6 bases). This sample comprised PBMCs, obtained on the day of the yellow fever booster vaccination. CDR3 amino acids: CASTPSLARVWGLSSYEQYF. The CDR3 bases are TGTGCCAGCACCCCTTCCCTAGCCCGGGTGTGGGGGCTGAGCTCCTACGAGCAGTACTTC. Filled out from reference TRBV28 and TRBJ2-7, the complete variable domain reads DVKVTQSSRYLVKRTGEKVFLECVQDMDHENMFWYRQDPGLGLRLIYFSYDVKMKEKGDIPEGYSVSREKKERFSLILESASTNQTSMYLCASTPSLARVWGLSSYEQYFGPGTRLTVT.